These T cell receptor beta chains were read from a single sample in a study of T cell repertoires in ileal Crohn's disease. Only in-frame clones appear in the TCRdb table, and some are missing; sequencing was by immunoSEQ multiplex PCR. The table shows approximately 11,000 clones, with over 75% occurring only once. Input material: ileal tissue. These receptors originate from an adult with Crohn's disease. The CDR3 runs from the conserved cysteine through the conserved F or W. A D gene is named only where the DNA matches it firmly. Rows may omit the clone size; those that give it use once, few, many or a size class.

V gene	clone size	D gene	J gene	CDR3 DNA	CDR3 protein
TRBV7-3	NA	NA	TRBJ1-2	TGTGCCAGCAGCCACGGGACGTTTGAAGGCTACACCTTC	CASSHGTFEGYTF
TRBV5-3	once	NA	TRBJ1-5	TGTGCCAGAAGCTCGGGACCGCCTTATCAGCCCCAGCATTTT	CARSSGPPYQPQHF
TRBV7-8	NA	NA	TRBJ1-1	TGTGCCAGCAGCTTAGAAGCGTACACTGAAGCTTTCTTT	CASSLEAYTEAFF
TRBV2	NA	NA	TRBJ2-2	TGTGCCAGCAGTGAACAGGGGATCTCCGGGGAGCTGTTTTTT	CASSEQGISGELFF
TRBV11-3	NA	TRBD2	TRBJ2-1	TGTGCCAGCAGCCCGGGACTAGCGGGGAACAATGAGCAGTTCTTC	CASSPGLAGNNEQFF
TRBV7-9	NA	TRBD2	TRBJ2-1	TGTGCCAGCAGCTTAGGCAGCGGGAGGGAGGATGAGCAGTTCTTC	CASSLGSGREDEQFF
TRBV4-1	NA	NA	TRBJ2-4	TGCGCCAGCAGCCAAGGGGCAGCGGGTGCCAAAAACATTCAGTACTTC	CASSQGAAGAKNIQYF
TRBV11-2	NA	NA	TRBJ2-3	TGTGCCAGCAGCCCAAGCGGCACAGATACGCAGTATTTT	CASSPSGTDTQYF
TRBV30	NA	NA	TRBJ2-5	TGTGCCTGGAGTCCCCCCCGGGACGGGGGAGAGACCCAGTACTTC	CAWSPPRDGGETQYF
TRBV5-5	NA	TRBD2	TRBJ2-1	TGTGCCAGCAGCTTGGTACTAGCGGGAGGGCCAGGGGACAATGAGCAGTTCTTC	CASSLVLAGGPGDNEQFF
TRBV6-1	NA	NA	TRBJ1-1	TGTGCCAGCAGTGAACAGGGGCCTTGGAAAGCTTTCTTT	CASSEQGPWKAFF
TRBV7-9	NA	NA	TRBJ2-6	TGTGCCAGCAGCTTTCGGGGGCGAAGGGCTGGGGCCAACGTCCTGACTTTC	CASSFRGRRAGANVLTF
TRBV19	NA	NA	TRBJ1-3	TGTGCCAGTAGTGCCCCCGGGACCACTGGAAACACCATATATTTT	CASSAPGTTGNTIYF
TRBV27	NA	TRBD2	TRBJ2-3	TGTGCCAGCAGTTTAGCGGGAGTGGGAGGAGATACGCAGTATTTT	CASSLAGVGGDTQYF
TRBV5-1	NA	TRBD1	TRBJ1-3	TGCGCCAGCAGGACAGGGATTACCGGAAACACCATATATTTT	CASRTGITGNTIYF
TRBV6-6	NA	TRBD1	TRBJ1-2	TGTGCCAGCATCCCTGGGGACAGGGGCCACGGCTACACCTTC	CASIPGDRGHGYTF
TRBV9	NA	TRBD2	TRBJ2-1	TGTGCCAGCAGCTCTAGCGGGAGCGGTTCCTACAATGAGCAGTTCTTC	CASSSSGSGSYNEQFF
TRBV11-2	NA	NA	TRBJ1-5	TGTGCCAGCAGTACCAGGAAAAGAGAGGCGAGCAATCAGCCCCAGCATTTT	CASSTRKREASNQPQHF
TRBV5-4	NA	TRBD1	TRBJ2-5	TGTGCCAGCAGCTTGGGAGGGACAGGTGCAGTAGAGGCCCAGTACTTC	CASSLGGTGAVEAQYF
TRBV30	NA	NA	TRBJ1-5	TGTGCCTGGAGACCTATTGGAACTACTCAGCCCCAGCATTTT	CAWRPIGTTQPQHF
TRBV28	NA	NA	TRBJ1-2	TGTGCCAGCAGTTTCCGGACCTATGGCTACACCTTC	CASSFRTYGYTF
TRBV5-1	NA	NA	TRBJ2-1	TGCGCCAGCAGCACGACTAACTTTCAAACTAATGAGCAGTTCTTC	CASSTTNFQTNEQFF
TRBV25-1	NA	NA	TRBJ2-3	TGTGCCAGCAGTGGTTACACAGATACGCAGTATTTT	CASSGYTDTQYF
TRBV5-1	few	NA	TRBJ1-2	TGCGCCAGCAGCCATGTTCGGGGTGGCGGCTATGGCTACACCTTC	CASSHVRGGGYGYTF
TRBV6-5	NA	NA	TRBJ2-5	TGTGCCAGCAGTTACGGGGACAAGTACCAAGAGACCCAGTACTTC	CASSYGDKYQETQYF
TRBV20-1	NA	NA	TRBJ1-1	TGCAGTGCTAGAGAGGCAGTCGAAGCTTTCTTT	CSAREAVEAFF
TRBV11-2	NA	NA	TRBJ2-7	TGTGCCAGCAGCCGCGACTACTACGAGCAGTACTTC	CASSRDYYEQYF